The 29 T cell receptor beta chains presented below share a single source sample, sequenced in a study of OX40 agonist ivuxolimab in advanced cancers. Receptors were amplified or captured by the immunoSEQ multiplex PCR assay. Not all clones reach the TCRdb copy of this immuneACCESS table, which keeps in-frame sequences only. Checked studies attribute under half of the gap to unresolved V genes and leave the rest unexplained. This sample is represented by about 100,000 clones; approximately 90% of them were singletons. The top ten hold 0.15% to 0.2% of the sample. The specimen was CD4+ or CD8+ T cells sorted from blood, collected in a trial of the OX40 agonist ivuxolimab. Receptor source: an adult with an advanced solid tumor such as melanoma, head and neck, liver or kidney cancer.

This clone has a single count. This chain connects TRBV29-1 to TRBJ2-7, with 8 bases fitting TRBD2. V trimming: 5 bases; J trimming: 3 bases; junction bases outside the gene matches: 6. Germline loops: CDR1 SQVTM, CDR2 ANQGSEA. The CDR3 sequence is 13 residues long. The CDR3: CSVPGTRYYEQYF. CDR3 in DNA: TGCAGCGTTCCCGGGACTAGATACTACGAGCAGTACTTC.

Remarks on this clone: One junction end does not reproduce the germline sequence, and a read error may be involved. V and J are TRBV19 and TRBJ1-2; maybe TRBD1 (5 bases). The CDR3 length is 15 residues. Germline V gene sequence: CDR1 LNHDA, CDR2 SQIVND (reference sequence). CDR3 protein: CASSIEGRIRSGDTF. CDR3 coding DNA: TGTGCCAGTAGTATCGAGGGGCGGATTCGGTCTGGCGACACCTTC.

CDR3 sequence reads: CASSEPTGALETQYF. The CDR3 bases are TGTGCCAGCAGTGAACCCACAGGGGCCCTCGAGACCCAGTACTTC. The chain carries TRBV25-1 and TRBJ2-5; 7 nucleotides match TRBD1. V trimming: 2 bases; J trimming: 5 bases; junction bases outside the gene matches: 8. The CDR3 covers 15 residues. The germline V gene has CDR1 MGHDK and CDR2 SYGVNS.

The CDR3 nucleotides read TGTGCCAGCAGCAAAAGAAGCATCTCGGGGTCCCAAGAGACCCAGTACTTC. Encoded protein: CASSKRSISGSQETQYF. V usage is TRBV21-1 and J usage is TRBJ2-5; the table assigns TRBD2, which was not confirmed against the DNA. TRBV21-1 is listed as a pseudogene. The CDR3 is 17 amino acids.

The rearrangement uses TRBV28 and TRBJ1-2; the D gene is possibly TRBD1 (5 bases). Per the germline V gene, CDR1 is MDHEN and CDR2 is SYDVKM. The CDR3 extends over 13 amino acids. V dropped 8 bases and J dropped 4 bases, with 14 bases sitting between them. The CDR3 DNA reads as TGTGCCAGCGGGGGGGGTTCTAGCTATGGCTACACCTTC. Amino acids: CASGGGSSYGYTF.

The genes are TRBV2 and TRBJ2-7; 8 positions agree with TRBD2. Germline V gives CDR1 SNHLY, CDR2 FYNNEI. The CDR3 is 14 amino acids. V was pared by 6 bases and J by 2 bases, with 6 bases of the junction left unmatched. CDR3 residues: CASRVAGQPYEQYF. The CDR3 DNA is TGTGCCAGCAGGGTAGCGGGACAACCCTACGAGCAGTACTTC.

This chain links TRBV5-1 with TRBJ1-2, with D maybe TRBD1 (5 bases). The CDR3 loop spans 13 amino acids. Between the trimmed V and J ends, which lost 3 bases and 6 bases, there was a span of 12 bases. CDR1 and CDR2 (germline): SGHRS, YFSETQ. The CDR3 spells CASSYDSINGYTF. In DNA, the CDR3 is TGCGCCAGCAGCTACGACAGTATTAATGGCTACACCTTC.

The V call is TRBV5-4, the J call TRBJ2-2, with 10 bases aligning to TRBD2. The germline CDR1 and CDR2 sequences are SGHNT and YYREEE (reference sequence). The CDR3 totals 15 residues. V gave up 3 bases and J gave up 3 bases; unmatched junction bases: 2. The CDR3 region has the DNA TGTGCCAGCAGCTCCGGACTAGCGGACACCGGGGAGCTGTTTTTT. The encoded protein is CASSSGLADTGELFF. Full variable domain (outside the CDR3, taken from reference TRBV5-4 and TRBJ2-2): ETGVTQSPTHLIKTRGQQVTLRCSSQSGHNTVSWYQQALGQGPQFIFQYYREEENGRGNFPPRFSGLQFPNYSSELNVNALELDDSALYLCASSSGLADTGELFFGEGSRLTVL.

CDR3 DNA sequence: TGTGCCAGCAGCTTAGCGCTCGCAGGATCTAATGAAAAACTGTTTTTT. Protein product: CASSLALAGSNEKLFF. The rearrangement links TRBV7-8 to TRBJ1-4; no definite D call. Trimming shortened V by 0 bases and J by 3 bases, and 11 bases separated the two germline ends. CDR1 is SGHVS and CDR2 is FQNEAQ in the germline V gene. This CDR3 has 16 residues.

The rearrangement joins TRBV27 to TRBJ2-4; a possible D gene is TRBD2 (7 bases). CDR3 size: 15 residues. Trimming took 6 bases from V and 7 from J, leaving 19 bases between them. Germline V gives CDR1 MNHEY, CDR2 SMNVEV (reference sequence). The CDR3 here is CASRGGAGIRNIQYF. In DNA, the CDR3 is TGTGCCAGCAGGGGGGGGGCAGGGATCAGGAACATTCAGTACTTC.

The DNA for the CDR3 is TGTGCCAGTATCCGAACAGGGAACAATCAGCCCCAGCATTTT. Translating gives CASIRTGNNQPQHF. The rearrangement uses TRBV6-1 and TRBJ1-5; tentative D call: TRBD1 (6 bases). The germline V and J ends were trimmed by 9 bases and 3 bases, with 15 bases remaining between them. This CDR3 has 14 amino acids. The germline V gene encodes CDR1 MNHNS and CDR2 SASEGT.

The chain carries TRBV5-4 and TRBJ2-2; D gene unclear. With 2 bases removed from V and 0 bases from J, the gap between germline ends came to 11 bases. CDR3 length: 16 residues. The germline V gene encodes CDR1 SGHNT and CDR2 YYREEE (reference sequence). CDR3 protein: CASSFPGISNTGELFF. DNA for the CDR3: TGTGCCAGCAGCTTTCCCGGCATTTCGAACACCGGGGAGCTGTTTTTT.

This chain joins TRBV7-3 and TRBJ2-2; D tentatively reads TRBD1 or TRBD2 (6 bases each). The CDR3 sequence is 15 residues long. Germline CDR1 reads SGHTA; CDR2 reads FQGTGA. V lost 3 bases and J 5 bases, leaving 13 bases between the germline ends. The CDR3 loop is CASSFSQGGTGELFF. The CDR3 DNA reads TGTGCCAGCAGCTTCTCACAGGGAGGAACCGGGGAGCTGTTTTTT.

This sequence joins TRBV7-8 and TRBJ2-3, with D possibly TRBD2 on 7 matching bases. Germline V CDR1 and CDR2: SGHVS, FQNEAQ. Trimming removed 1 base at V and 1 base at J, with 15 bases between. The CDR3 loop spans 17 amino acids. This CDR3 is CASSLGRGALGTDTQYF. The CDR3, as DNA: TGTGCCAGCAGCTTAGGACGGGGGGCGCTGGGCACAGATACGCAGTATTTT.

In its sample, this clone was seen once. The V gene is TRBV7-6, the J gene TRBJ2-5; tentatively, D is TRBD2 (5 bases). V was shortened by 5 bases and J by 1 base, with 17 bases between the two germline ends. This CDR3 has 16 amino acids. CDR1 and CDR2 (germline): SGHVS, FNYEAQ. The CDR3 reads CASSHNPGGSQETQYF. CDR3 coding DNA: TGTGCCAGCAGCCACAACCCAGGAGGCTCCCAAGAGACCCAGTACTTC.

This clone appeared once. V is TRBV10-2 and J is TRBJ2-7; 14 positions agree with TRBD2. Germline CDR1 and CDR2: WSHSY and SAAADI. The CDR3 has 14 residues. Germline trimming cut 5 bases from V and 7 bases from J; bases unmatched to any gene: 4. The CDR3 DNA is TGCGCCAGCAGTATGACTAGCGGGAGGGGTGAGCAGTACTTC. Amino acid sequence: CASSMTSGRGEQYF.

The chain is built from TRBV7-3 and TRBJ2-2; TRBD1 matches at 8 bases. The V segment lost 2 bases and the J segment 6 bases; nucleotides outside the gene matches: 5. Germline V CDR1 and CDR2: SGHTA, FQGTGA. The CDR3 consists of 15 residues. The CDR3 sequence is CASSLGPTGAGELFF. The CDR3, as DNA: TGTGCCAGCAGCTTAGGCCCGACAGGGGCCGGGGAGCTGTTTTTT.

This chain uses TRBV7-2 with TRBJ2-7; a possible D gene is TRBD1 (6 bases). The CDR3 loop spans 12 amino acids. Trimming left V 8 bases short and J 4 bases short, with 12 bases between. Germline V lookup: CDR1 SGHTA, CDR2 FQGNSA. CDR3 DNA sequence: TGTGCCAGCGGGATACAGGGATACGAGCAGTACTTC. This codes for CASGIQGYEQYF.

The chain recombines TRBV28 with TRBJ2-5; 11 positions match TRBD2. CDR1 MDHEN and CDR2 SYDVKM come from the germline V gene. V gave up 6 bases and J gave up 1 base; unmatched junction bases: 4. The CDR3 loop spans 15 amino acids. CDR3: CASSRGTSGQETQYF. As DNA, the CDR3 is TGTGCCAGCAGCCGAGGGACTAGCGGCCAAGAGACCCAGTACTTC.

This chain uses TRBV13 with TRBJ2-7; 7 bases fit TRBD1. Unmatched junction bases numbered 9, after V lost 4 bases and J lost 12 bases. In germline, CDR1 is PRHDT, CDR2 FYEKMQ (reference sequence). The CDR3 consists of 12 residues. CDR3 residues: CASSSPGQRLYF. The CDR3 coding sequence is TGTGCCAGCAGCTCGCCGGGACAGCGACTGTACTTC.

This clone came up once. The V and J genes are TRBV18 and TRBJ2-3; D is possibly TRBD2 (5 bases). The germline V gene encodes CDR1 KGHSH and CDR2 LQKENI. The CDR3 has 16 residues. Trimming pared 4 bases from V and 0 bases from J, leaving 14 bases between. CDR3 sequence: CASSRGARTSTDTQYF. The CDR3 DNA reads TGTGCCAGCTCACGGGGAGCCAGAACTAGCACAGATACGCAGTATTTT.

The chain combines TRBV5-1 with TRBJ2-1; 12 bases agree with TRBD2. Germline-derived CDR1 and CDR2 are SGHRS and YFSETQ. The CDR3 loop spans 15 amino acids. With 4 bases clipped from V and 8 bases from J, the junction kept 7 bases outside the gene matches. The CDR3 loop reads CASSPRTSGMYEQFF. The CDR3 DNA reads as TGCGCCAGCAGCCCAAGGACTAGCGGGATGTATGAGCAGTTCTTC.

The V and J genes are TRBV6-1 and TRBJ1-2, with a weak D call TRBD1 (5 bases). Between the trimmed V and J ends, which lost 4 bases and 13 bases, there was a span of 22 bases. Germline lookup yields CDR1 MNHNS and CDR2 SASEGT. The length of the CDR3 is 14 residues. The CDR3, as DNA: TGTGCCAGCAGTGGGGGGGTGGACAATCGGGTCTGCACCTTC. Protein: CASSGGVDNRVCTF.

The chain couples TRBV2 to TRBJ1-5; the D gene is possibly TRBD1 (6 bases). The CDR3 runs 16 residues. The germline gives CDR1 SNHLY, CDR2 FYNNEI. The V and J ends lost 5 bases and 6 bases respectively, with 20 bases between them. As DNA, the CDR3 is TGTGCCAGCAGTCCACTTTCAGGGGAATTCGGTCAGCCCCAGCATTTT. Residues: CASSPLSGEFGQPQHF.

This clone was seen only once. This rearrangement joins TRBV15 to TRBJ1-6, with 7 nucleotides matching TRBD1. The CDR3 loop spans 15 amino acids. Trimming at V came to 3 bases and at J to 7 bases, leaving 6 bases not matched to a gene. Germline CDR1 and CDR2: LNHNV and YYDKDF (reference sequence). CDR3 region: CATSRGGDSNSPLHF. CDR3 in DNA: TGTGCCACCAGCAGGGGGGGGGACAGCAATTCACCCCTCCACTTT.

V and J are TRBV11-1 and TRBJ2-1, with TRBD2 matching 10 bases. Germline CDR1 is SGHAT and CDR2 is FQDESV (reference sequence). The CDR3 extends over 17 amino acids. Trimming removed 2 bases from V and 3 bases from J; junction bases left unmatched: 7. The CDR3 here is CASSLSLPSGGYNEQFF. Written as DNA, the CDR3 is TGTGCCAGCAGCTTAAGTCTCCCTAGCGGGGGCTACAATGAGCAGTTCTTC.

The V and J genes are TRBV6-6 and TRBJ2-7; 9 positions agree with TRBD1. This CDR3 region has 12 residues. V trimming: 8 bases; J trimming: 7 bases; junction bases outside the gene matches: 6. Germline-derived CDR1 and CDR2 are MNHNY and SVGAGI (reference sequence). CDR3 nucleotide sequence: TGTGCCAGCGACCTCGGGACAGGGGAGCAGTACTTC. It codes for CASDLGTGEQYF.

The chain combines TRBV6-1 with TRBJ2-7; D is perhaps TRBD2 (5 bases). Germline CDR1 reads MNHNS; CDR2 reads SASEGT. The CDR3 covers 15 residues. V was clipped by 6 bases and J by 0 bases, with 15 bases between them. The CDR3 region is CASSPSGGGSYEQYF. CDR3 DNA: TGTGCCAGCAGCCCCAGCGGAGGTGGCTCCTACGAGCAGTACTTC.

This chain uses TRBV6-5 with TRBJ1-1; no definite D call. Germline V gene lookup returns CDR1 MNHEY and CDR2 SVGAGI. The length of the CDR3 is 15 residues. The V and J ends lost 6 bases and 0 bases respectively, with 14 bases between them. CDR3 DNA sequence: TGTGCCAGCAGCAGGACTTACGATATGAACACTGAAGCTTTCTTT. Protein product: CASSRTYDMNTEAFF.